Included here is one TCR beta chain sequence, with context. Sequenced by immunoSEQ multiplex PCR; TCRdb stores in-frame clones only, minus some. The sample carries about 11,000 clones, over 90% recorded once. These data originate in a study of T cell changes during pregnancy in multiple sclerosis. Germline loops: CDR1 SGHNT, CDR2 YYREEE (reference sequence). The CDR3 sequence is 14 residues long. V gave up 2 bases and J gave up 5 bases, with 13 bases separating them. The sample was CD4+ T cells from peripheral blood mononuclear cells, taken before pregnancy. The chain links TRBV5-4 to TRBJ2-5, with D possibly TRBD2 on 5 matching bases. The sequence derives from a female donor with multiple sclerosis, enrolled in a pregnancy study. The CDR3 sequence: CASSFNRGWETQYF. In DNA, the CDR3 is TGTGCCAGCAGCTTTAACCGGGGATGGGAGACCCAGTACTTC.